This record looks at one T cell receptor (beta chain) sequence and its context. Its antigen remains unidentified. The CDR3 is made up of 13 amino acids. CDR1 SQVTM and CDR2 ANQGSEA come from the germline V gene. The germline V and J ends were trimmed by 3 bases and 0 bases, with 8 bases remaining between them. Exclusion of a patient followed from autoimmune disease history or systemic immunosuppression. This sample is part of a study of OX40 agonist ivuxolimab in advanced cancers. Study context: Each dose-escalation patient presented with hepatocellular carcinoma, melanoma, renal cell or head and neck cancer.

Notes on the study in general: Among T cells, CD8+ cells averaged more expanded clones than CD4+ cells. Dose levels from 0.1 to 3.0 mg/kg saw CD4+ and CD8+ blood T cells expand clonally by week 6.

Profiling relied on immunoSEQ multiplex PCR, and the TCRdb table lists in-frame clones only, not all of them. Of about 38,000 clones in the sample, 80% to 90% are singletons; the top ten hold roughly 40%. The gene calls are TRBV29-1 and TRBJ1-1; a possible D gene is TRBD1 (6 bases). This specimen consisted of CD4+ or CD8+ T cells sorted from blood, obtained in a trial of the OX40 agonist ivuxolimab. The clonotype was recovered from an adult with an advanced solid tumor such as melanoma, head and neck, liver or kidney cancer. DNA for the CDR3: TGCAGCGTTGAGCAGGGGCTGAACACTGAAGCTTTCTTT. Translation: CSVEQGLNTEAFF.